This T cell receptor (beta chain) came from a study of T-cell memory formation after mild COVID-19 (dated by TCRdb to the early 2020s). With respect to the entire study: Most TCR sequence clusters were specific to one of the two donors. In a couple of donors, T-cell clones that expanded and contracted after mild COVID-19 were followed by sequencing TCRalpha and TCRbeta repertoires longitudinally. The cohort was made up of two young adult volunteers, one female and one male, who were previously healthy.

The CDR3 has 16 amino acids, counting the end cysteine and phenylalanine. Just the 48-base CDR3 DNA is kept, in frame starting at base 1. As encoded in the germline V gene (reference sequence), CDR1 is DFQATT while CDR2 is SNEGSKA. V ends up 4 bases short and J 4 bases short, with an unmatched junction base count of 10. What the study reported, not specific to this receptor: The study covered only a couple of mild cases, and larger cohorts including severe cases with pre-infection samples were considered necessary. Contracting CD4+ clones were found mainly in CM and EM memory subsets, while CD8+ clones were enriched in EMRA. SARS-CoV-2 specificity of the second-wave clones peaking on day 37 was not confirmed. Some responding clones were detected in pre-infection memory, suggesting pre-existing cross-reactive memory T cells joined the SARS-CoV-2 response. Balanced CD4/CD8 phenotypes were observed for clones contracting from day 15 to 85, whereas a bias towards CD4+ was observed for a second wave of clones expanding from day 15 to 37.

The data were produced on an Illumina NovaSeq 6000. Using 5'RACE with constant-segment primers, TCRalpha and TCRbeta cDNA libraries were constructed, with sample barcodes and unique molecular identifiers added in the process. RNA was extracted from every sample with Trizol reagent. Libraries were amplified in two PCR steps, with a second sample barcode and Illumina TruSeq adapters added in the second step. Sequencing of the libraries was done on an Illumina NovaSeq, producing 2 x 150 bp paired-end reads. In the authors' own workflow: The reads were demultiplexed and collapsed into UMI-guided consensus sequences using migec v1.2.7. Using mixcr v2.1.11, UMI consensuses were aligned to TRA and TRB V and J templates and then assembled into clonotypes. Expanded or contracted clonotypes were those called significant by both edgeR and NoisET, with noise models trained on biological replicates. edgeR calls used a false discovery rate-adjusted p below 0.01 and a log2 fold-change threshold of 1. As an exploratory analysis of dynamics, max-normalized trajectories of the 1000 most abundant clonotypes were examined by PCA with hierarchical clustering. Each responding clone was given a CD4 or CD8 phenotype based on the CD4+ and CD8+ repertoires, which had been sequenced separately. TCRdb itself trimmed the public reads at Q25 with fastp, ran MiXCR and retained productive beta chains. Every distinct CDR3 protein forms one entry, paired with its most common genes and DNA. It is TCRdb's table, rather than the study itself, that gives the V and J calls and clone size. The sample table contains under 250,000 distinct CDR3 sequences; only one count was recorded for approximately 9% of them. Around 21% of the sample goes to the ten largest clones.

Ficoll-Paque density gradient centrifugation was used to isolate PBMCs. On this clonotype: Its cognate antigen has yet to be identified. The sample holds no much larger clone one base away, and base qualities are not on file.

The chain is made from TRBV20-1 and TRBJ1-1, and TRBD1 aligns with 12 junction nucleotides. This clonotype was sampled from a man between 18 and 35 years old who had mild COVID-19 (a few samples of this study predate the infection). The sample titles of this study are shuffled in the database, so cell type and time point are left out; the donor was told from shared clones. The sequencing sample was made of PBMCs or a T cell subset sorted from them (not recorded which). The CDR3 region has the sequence CSATGTGGRGGTEAFF. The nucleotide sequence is TGCAGTGCTACAGGGACAGGGGGCCGGGGAGGCACTGAAGCTTTCTTT.